This T cell receptor (beta chain) came from a study of identical twins. TCRdb analysed the 5' RACE reads with MiXCR anew, one entry per CDR3 protein. The table lists roughly 690,000 distinct CDR3 sequences, 6% to 6.5% of them singletons. The CDR3 totals 15 residues. V lost 2 bases to trimming and J lost 4 bases; unmatched junction nucleotides: 8. Germline CDR1 SGHRS, CDR2 YFSETQ. This clonotype has a handful of counts. The rearrangement uses TRBV5-1 and TRBJ2-5; TRBD1 matches 7 bases. Specimen: naive T cells sorted from blood. This TCR was sampled from a man aged 18 to 30 in good health. The CDR3 here is CASSFLDRVGETQYF. CDR3 nucleotide sequence: TGCGCCAGCAGCTTCCTAGACAGGGTCGGAGAGACCCAGTACTTC.